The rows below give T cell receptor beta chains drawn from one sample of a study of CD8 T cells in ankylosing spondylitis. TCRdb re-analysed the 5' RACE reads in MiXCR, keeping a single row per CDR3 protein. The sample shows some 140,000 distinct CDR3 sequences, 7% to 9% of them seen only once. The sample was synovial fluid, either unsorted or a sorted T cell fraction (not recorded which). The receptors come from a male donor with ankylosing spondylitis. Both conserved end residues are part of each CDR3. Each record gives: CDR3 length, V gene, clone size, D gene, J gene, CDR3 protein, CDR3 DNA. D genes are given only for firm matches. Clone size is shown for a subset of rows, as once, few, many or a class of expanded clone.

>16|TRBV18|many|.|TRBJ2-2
CASSPFSGEGTGELFF
TGTGCCAGCTCACCATTTTCAGGAGAAGGGACCGGGGAGCTGTTTTTT
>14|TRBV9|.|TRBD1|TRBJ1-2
CASSVGDRYYGYTF
TGTGCCAGCAGCGTAGGGGACAGATACTATGGCTACACCTTC
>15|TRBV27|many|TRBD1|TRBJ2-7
CASKAGGSGLYEQYF
TGTGCCAGCAAGGCAGGGGGCAGCGGGCTCTACGAGCAGTACTTC
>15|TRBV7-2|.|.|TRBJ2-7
CASSLITQGSYEQYF
TGTGCCAGCAGCTTAATAACACAGGGTTCCTACGAGCAGTACTTC
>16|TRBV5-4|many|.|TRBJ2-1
CASSAHSGGSYNEQFF
TGTGCCAGCAGCGCCCATTCTGGGGGTTCCTACAATGAGCAGTTCTTC
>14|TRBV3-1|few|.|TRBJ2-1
CASSSSTGYRGQFF
TGTGCCAGCAGCTCCAGCACGGGTTACAGAGGGCAGTTCTTC
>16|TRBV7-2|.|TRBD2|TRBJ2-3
CASSFQRGGLSDTQYF
TGTGCCAGCAGCTTTCAGCGGGGGGGCTTATCAGATACGCAGTATTTT
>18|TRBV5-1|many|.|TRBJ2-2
CASSFRPSGGANTGELFF
TGCGCCAGCAGCTTCCGGCCCTCCGGCGGAGCGAACACCGGGGAGCTGTTTTTT
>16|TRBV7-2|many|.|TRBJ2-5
CASSSGLGGARETQYF
TGTGCCAGCAGCTCAGGGTTGGGTGGAGCTCGGGAGACCCAGTACTTC
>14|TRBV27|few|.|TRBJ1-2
CASSWDGRNYGYTF
TGTGCCAGCAGTTGGGACGGACGTAACTATGGCTACACCTTC
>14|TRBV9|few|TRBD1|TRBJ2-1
CASSLGTGPQQKFF
TGTGCCAGCAGCCTCGGGACAGGACCCCAGCAGAAGTTCTTC
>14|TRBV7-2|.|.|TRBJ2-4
CASTPGGGENIQYF
TGTGCCAGCACCCCTGGAGGGGGGGAAAACATTCAGTACTTC
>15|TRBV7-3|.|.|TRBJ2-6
CASSLMGNGANVLTF
TGTGCCAGCAGCTTAATGGGTAATGGGGCCAACGTCCTGACTTTC
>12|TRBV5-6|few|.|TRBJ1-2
CASSPFRSGYTF
TGTGCCAGCAGCCCGTTCAGGAGTGGCTACACCTTC
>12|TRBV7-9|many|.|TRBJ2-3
CASSFRGDTQYF
TGTGCCAGCAGCTTTCGCGGGGATACGCAGTATTTT
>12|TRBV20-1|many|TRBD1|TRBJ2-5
CSAHDRGETQYF
TGCAGTGCCCATGACAGGGGAGAGACCCAGTACTTC
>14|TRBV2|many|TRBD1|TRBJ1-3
CASSGGQGGNTIYF
TGTGCCAGCAGTGGGGGACAGGGCGGAAACACCATATATTTT
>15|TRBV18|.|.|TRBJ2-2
CASSPGRRNTGELFF
TGTGCCAGCTCACCAGGGCGCAGGAACACCGGGGAGCTGTTTTTT
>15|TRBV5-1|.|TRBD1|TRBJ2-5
CASRWGDRYQETQYF
TGCGCCAGCAGGTGGGGGGACAGGTACCAAGAGACCCAGTACTTC
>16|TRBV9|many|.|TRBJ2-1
CASSVVGTLAYNEQFF
TGTGCCAGCAGCGTAGTGGGCACCTTGGCCTACAATGAGCAGTTCTTC
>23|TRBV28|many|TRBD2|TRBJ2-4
CASSSPGWTSGRAADHGKNIQYF
TGTGCCAGCAGTTCGCCTGGGTGGACTAGCGGGAGGGCGGCGGATCATGGCAAAAACATTCAGTACTTC
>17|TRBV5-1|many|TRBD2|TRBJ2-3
CASSLGSTSGGADTQYF
TGCGCCAGCAGCTTGGGCTCCACTAGCGGAGGTGCAGATACGCAGTATTTT
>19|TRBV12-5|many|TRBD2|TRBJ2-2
CASGLGPGTSGGITGELFF
TGTGCTAGTGGTTTGGGGCCGGGGACTAGCGGGGGGATCACCGGGGAGCTGTTTTTT
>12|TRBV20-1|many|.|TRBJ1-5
CSASNADQPQHF
TGCAGTGCTAGTAATGCAGATCAGCCCCAGCATTTT
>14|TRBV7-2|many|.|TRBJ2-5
CASSRERSLGTQYF
TGTGCCAGCAGCCGTGAAAGGAGCCTCGGCACCCAGTACTTC
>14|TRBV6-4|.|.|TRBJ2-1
CASSEWQDYNEQFF
TGTGCCAGCAGTGAGTGGCAGGACTACAATGAGCAGTTCTTC
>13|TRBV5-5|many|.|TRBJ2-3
CASSFSGEDTQYF
TGTGCCAGCAGCTTCTCAGGGGAAGATACGCAGTATTTT
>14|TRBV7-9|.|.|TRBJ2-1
CASSTIARGDEQFF
TGTGCCAGCAGCACGATTGCAAGGGGAGATGAGCAGTTCTTC
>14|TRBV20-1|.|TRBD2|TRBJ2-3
CSATGLARTDTQYF
TGCAGTGCTACGGGACTAGCCCGCACAGATACGCAGTATTTT